Presented here are 21 T cell receptor beta chains from one specimen sequenced in a study of T cell responses to AZD1222 COVID-19 vaccine. Sequenced by immunoSEQ multiplex PCR; TCRdb stores in-frame clones only, minus some. This sample has tens of thousands of clones, with approximately 91% found just once. The sample consisted of peripheral blood, taken 28 days after the second AZD1222 dose. The receptors shown here come from an adult who received the AZD1222 COVID-19 vaccine.

The chain employs TRBV11-2 and TRBJ2-2; D call uncertain. CDR1 and CDR2 (germline): SGHAT, FQNNGV. The ends were cut back, 6 bases at V and 0 bases at J, with 11 bases in the middle. The CDR3 extends over 15 amino acids. The CDR3 DNA reads as TGTGCCAGCAGACGCTCGAGTCCGAACACCGGGGAGCTGTTTTTT. It specifies CASRRSSPNTGELFF.

The V call is TRBV6-5, the J call TRBJ1-3, with 9 bases identical to TRBD1. Germline values: CDR1 MNHEY, CDR2 SVGAGI. This CDR3 has 14 residues. The CDR3: CNTTGGFSGNTIYF. The CDR3, as DNA: TGTAATACGACAGGGGGATTCTCTGGAAACACCATATATTTT.

This chain connects TRBV6-5 to TRBJ2-7; D might be TRBD1 (6 bases). Germline V lookup: CDR1 MNHEY, CDR2 SVGAGI. V lost 7 bases and J 6 bases, leaving 16 bases between the germline ends. This CDR3 comprises 13 residues. In DNA form, the CDR3 reads TGTGCCAGCAAACTTACCAGGACAGCCGAGCAGTACTTC. Its translation: CASKLTRTAEQYF.

In regard to this clone: This same CDR3 is encoded by further DNA sequences in the sample. The gene calls are TRBV9 and TRBJ2-3; no clear D gene. This CDR3 comprises 12 residues. Germline V lookup: CDR1 SGDLS, CDR2 YYNGEE. Trimming shortened V by 5 bases and J by 4 bases, and 8 bases separated the two germline ends. CDR3: CASSVLADTQYF. The CDR3 DNA sequence: TGTGCCAGCAGTGTTCTCGCAGATACGCAGTATTTT.

J is TRBJ1-1 and V is TRBV15; 10 bases agree with TRBD1. CDR3 length: 14 amino acids. Germline V gene lookup returns CDR1 LNHNV and CDR2 YYDKDF (reference sequence). Here the CDR3 reads CATGTGVVNTEAFF. In DNA form, the CDR3 reads TGTGCAACCGGGACAGGGGTGGTGAACACTGAAGCTTTCTTT.

DNA of the CDR3: TGTGCCAGCACCGTTCGGGACAGGTGGTCCGGGGAGACCCAGTACTTC. Translation gives CASTVRDRWSGETQYF. The chain combines TRBV7-8 with TRBJ2-5, with 8 bases fitting TRBD1. This CDR3 has 16 residues. CDR1 and CDR2 (germline): SGHVS, FQNEAQ. V shed 7 bases and J 5 bases; nucleotides not matched to a gene: 15.

The V and J genes are TRBV6-6 and TRBJ2-3; D remains ambiguous. CDR3 size: 11 residues. V lost 9 bases to trimming and J lost 5 bases, with 9 bases between them. Germline CDR1 MNHNY, CDR2 SVGAGI (reference sequence). DNA of the CDR3: TGTGCCAGTCGGACGGTAGATACGCAGTATTTT. This translates into CASRTVDTQYF.

The V gene is TRBV12-5, the J gene TRBJ2-1; D is possibly TRBD1 (5 bases). Germline V gene data show CDR1 as LGHNT and CDR2 as FRNRAP. The CDR3 is made up of 17 amino acids. Trimming removed 0 bases from V and 4 bases from J, with 16 bases in between. The CDR3 protein is CASGLVQDSVLYNEQFF. The CDR3 DNA is TGTGCTAGTGGTTTGGTACAGGATTCTGTCTTATACAATGAGCAGTTCTTC. The full variable domain, rest sourced from reference TRBV12-5 and TRBJ2-1, is DARVTQTPRHKVTEMGQEVTMRCQPILGHNTVFWYRQTMMQGLELLAYFRNRAPLDDSGMPKDRFSAEMPDATLATLKIQPSEPRDSAVYFCASGLVQDSVLYNEQFFGPGTRLTVL.

CDR3: CASSVGTGTNYGYTF. The CDR3 DNA sequence: TGTGCCAGCAGTGTCGGGACAGGGACTAACTATGGCTACACCTTC. The chain uses TRBV2 and TRBJ1-2; 9 bases line up with TRBD1. The CDR3 is 15 amino acids. CDR1 is SNHLY and CDR2 is FYNNEI in the germline V gene. V lost 4 bases, J lost 0 bases, and 3 bases stayed unmatched.

The chain joins TRBV3-1 (or the pseudogene TRBV3-2) to TRBJ1-1; TRBD1 agrees at 7 bases. The CDR3 is made up of 16 amino acids. V was pared by 1 base and J by 4 bases, with 9 bases of the junction left unmatched. Germline lookup yields CDR1 LGHDT and CDR2 YNNKEL (reference sequence). The DNA for the CDR3 is TGTGCCAGCAGCCAAGGGCAGGGGGTTTTTGGCACTGAAGCTTTCTTT. Translating gives CASSQGQGVFGTEAFF.

The chain combines TRBV7-3 with TRBJ2-2; D call uncertain. V shed 1 base and J shed 4 bases, with 1 base lying between them. The CDR3 sequence is 12 residues long. Germline assignment: CDR1 SGHTA and CDR2 FQGTGA. This CDR3 reads CASSLSTGELFF. The CDR3 nucleotides are TGTGCCAGCAGCTTAAGCACCGGGGAGCTGTTTTTT.

This clone was observed once. The chain is built from TRBV10-3 and TRBJ2-3, with D unresolved. V was clipped by 2 bases and J by 5 bases, with 14 bases between them. CDR3 length equals 15 residues. Germline values: CDR1 ENHRY, CDR2 SYGVKD. CDR3 loop: CAISEPQVGQDTQYF. The CDR3 DNA reads TGTGCCATCAGTGAGCCCCAGGTCGGGCAAGATACGCAGTATTTT.

V usage is TRBV19 and J usage is TRBJ1-6; possible D gene TRBD1, 5 bases. The germline V gene encodes CDR1 LNHDA and CDR2 SQIVND (reference sequence). The V end lost 5 bases, the J end lost 7 bases, and 21 bases lay between the germline ends. The CDR3 sequence is 17 residues long. The CDR3 here is CASSDPGTHGENSPLHF. CDR3 sequence (DNA): TGTGCCAGTAGTGACCCCGGGACCCACGGGGAAAATTCACCCCTCCACTTT.

This chain uses TRBV6-4 with TRBJ1-6; possible D gene TRBD1, 6 bases. Germline V gives CDR1 MRHNA, CDR2 SNTAGT. Trimming pared 2 bases from V and 1 base from J, leaving 6 bases between. There are 15 residues in the CDR3. The CDR3 sequence: CASSDRGSYNSPLHF. CDR3 DNA: TGTGCCAGCAGTGACAGGGGGTCCTATAATTCACCCCTCCACTTT.

This chain connects TRBV6-5 to TRBJ1-5, with TRBD1 as a possible D gene (5 bases). The CDR3 has 14 amino acids. Germline lookup yields CDR1 MNHEY and CDR2 SVGAGI. V lost 8 bases and J 0 bases, leaving 11 bases between the germline ends. CDR3: CASLGLFSNQPQHF. The CDR3 DNA follows: TGTGCCAGCTTGGGACTCTTTAGCAATCAGCCCCAGCATTTT.

The chain links TRBV19 to TRBJ1-2, with 8 bases fitting TRBD1. The CDR3 totals 14 residues. V shed 7 bases and J 5 bases; nucleotides not matched to a gene: 9. Looked up from germline, CDR1 is LNHDA and CDR2 is SQIVND (reference sequence). The CDR3 spells CASIPTDRGYGYTF. The CDR3 DNA reads as TGTGCCAGTATCCCAACCGACAGGGGATATGGCTACACCTTC.

The rearrangement uses TRBV6-2 or TRBV6-3 and TRBJ2-3, with D uncertain. Germline V gene lookup returns CDR1 MNHEY and CDR2 SVGEGT. The CDR3 loop spans 12 amino acids. Trimming took 0 bases from V and 5 from J, leaving 3 bases between them. CDR3 residues: CASSYSVDTQYF. CDR3 coding DNA: TGTGCCAGCAGTTACTCTGTAGATACGCAGTATTTT.

V and J are TRBV5-6 and TRBJ1-2; no firm D call. The germline CDR1 and CDR2 sequences are SGHDT and YYEEEE. The CDR3 runs 15 residues. Trimming removed 1 base at V and 1 base at J, with 11 bases between. The CDR3 sequence: CASSLMGSHNYGYTF. Written as DNA, the CDR3 is TGTGCCAGCAGCTTGATGGGCAGTCATAACTATGGCTACACCTTC. The full variable domain, in which reference TRBV5-6 and TRBJ1-2 provide the parts outside the CDR3, is DAGVTQSPTHLIKTRGQQVTLRCSPKSGHDTVSWYQQALGQGPQFIFQYYEEEERQRGNFPDRFSGHQFPNYSSELNVNALLLGDSALYLCASSLMGSHNYGYTFGSGTRLTVV.

The rearrangement links TRBV29-1 to TRBJ1-2, with D perhaps TRBD1 (5 bases). The CDR3 is 12 amino acids. V lost 4 bases and J lost 4, with 10 bases in between. Germline V gives CDR1 SQVTM, CDR2 ANQGSEA. The CDR3 DNA reads TGCAGCGTTGTTTCAGGGATCTATGGCTACACCTTC. Its protein product is CSVVSGIYGYTF.

CDR3 in DNA: TGTGCCAGCAGCTTGTTGCGGGGGACATTCTACAATGAGCAGTTCTTC. Translation gives CASSLLRGTFYNEQFF. V is TRBV5-5 and J is TRBJ2-1, with TRBD2 as a possible D gene (7 bases). Trimming stripped 1 base from V and 3 bases from J, with 14 bases between. This CDR3 is 16 amino acids long. CDR1 is SGHKS and CDR2 is YYEKEE in the germline V gene (reference sequence).

J is TRBJ1-5 and V is TRBV19, with D possibly TRBD1 on 5 matching bases. Trimming stripped 1 base from V and 2 bases from J, with 6 bases between. The germline CDR1 and CDR2 sequences are LNHDA and SQIVND (reference sequence). This CDR3 has 14 residues. CDR3: CASSIGRGNQPQHF. In nucleotides, the CDR3 is TGTGCCAGTAGTATAGGCAGGGGCAATCAGCCCCAGCATTTT.